This passage covers 18 T cell receptor beta chains from one sample sequenced in a study of identifying expanded T cells in peripheral blood (dated by TCRdb to about 2019). The receptor library was made with the immunoSEQ multiplex PCR assay. TCRdb retrieved this table from immuneACCESS and kept in-frame rearrangements only. Not all clones are present; in checked studies, unresolved V genes account for under half, and no reason is known for the remainder. The sample records about 85,000 clones, 70% to 90% of which are singletons. The ten top clones hold approximately 3% of the sample. Sequencing used blood. The origin of the receptors is a person between 18 and 69 years old in good health.

The chain links TRBV14 to TRBJ2-7; D remains unclear. The V end lost 1 base, the J end lost 4 bases, and 2 bases lay between the germline ends. Germline CDR1 SGHDN, CDR2 FVKESK. The CDR3 covers 11 residues. This CDR3 is CASSQVYEQYF. Here the CDR3 DNA reads TGTGCCAGCAGCCAAGTGTACGAGCAGTACTTC.

The genes are TRBV10-3 and TRBJ2-1; 13 bases are shared with TRBD2. CDR3 size: 14 residues. J lost 2 bases, V lost 10 bases, and 2 bases had no gene match. Per the germline V gene, CDR1 is ENHRY and CDR2 is SYGVKD. CDR3 sequence: CATTSGGAYNEQFF. The CDR3 DNA follows: TGTGCCACAACTAGCGGGGGGGCCTACAATGAGCAGTTCTTC.

The chain recombines TRBV7-2 with TRBJ2-1; the match to TRBD1 covers 10 bases. The V and J ends lost 5 bases and 3 bases, in that order; junction bases with no gene match: 4. CDR1 SGHTA and CDR2 FQGNSA come from the germline V gene. This CDR3 spans 15 amino acids. CDR3 coding DNA: TGTGCCAGCAGCCGGGACAGGGGCGGCTACAATGAGCAGTTCTTC. Protein: CASSRDRGGYNEQFF. Full variable domain (missing parts from reference TRBV7-2 and TRBJ2-1): GAGVSQSPSNKVTEKGKDVELRCDPISGHTALYWYRQSLGQGLEFLIYFQGNSAPDKSGLPSDRFSAERTGGSVSTLTIQRTQQEDSAVYLCASSRDRGGYNEQFFGPGTRLTVL.

In this sample, this clone turned up once. This rearrangement joins TRBV6-5 to TRBJ2-3, with TRBD2 identical over 8 bases. Germline CDR1 reads MNHEY; CDR2 reads SVGAGI. The CDR3 covers 15 residues. After removal of 4 bases from V and 2 bases from J, the junction contained 5 bases not matched to a gene. CDR3 sequence: CASSLRTSPTDTQYF. The CDR3 coding sequence is TGTGCCAGCAGTTTGCGGACTAGCCCCACAGATACGCAGTATTTT.

This clone was observed a handful of times. The rearrangement joins TRBV27 to TRBJ2-7, with D perhaps TRBD1 (5 bases). CDR1 and CDR2 from the germline V gene are MNHEY and SMNVEV (reference sequence). The CDR3 runs 16 residues. The V end lost 5 bases, the J end lost 4 bases, and 21 bases lay between the germline ends. The CDR3 spells CASSPRDRLRIYEQYF. Written as DNA, the CDR3 is TGTGCCAGCAGTCCCCGCGACAGACTTAGAATTTACGAGCAGTACTTC.

The chain couples TRBV6-1 to TRBJ2-4, with a possible D match to TRBD1 (5 bases). Trimming shortened V by 1 base and J by 8 bases, and 15 bases separated the two germline ends. Germline loops: CDR1 MNHNS, CDR2 SASEGT. The CDR3 has 15 residues. CDR3 sequence: CASSEVGVGIDIQYF. The CDR3, as DNA: TGTGCCAGCAGTGAAGTAGGGGTAGGGATTGACATTCAGTACTTC.

This chain connects TRBV7-2 to TRBJ1-1; D gene unclear. Germline values: CDR1 SGHTA, CDR2 FQGNSA. The CDR3 totals 13 residues. V was trimmed by 6 bases and J by 5 bases, leaving 13 bases between them. The CDR3 region is CASSQSIGTEAFF. The DNA of the CDR3 is TGTGCCAGCAGTCAATCCATTGGGACTGAAGCTTTCTTT.

V is TRBV19 and J is TRBJ2-1; D might be TRBD2 (7 bases). This CDR3 is 16 amino acids long. Trimming took off 4 bases at V and 0 bases at J, with 13 bases between the two ends. CDR1 and CDR2 from the germline V gene are LNHDA and SQIVND (reference sequence). The CDR3 DNA follows: TGTGCCAGTAGTAAAGGGGGGAGGGCCTCCTACAATGAGCAGTTCTTC. Protein sequence: CASSKGGRASYNEQFF. Full variable domain (missing parts from reference TRBV19 and TRBJ2-1): DGGITQSPKYLFRKEGQNVTLSCEQNLNHDAMYWYRQDPGQGLRLIYYSQIVNDFQKGDIAEGYSVSREKKESFPLTVTSAQKNPTAFYLCASSKGGRASYNEQFFGPGTRLTVL.

This CDR3 reads CASSQGTFPNTIYF. The CDR3 nucleotides are TGCGCCAGCAGCCAAGGGACATTCCCAAACACCATATATTTT. This sequence joins TRBV4-1 and TRBJ1-3; maybe TRBD1 (5 bases). The length of the CDR3 is 14 residues. Germline V lookup: CDR1 MGHRA, CDR2 YSYEKL. V lost 1 base, J lost 6 bases, and 10 bases lay in between.

V usage is TRBV27 and J usage is TRBJ2-3; a weak D match, TRBD1 (5 bases). V was shortened by 8 bases and J by 2 bases, with 11 bases between the two germline ends. This CDR3 region has 13 residues. Germline loops: CDR1 MNHEY, CDR2 SMNVEV (reference sequence). The chain's CDR3 is CASARQNTDTQYF. DNA of the CDR3: TGTGCCAGCGCGCGACAGAACACAGATACGCAGTATTTT.

The chain carries TRBV19 and TRBJ1-2; 7 bases map to TRBD1. Germline CDR1 and CDR2: LNHDA and SQIVND (reference sequence). V gave up 5 bases and J gave up 4 bases; unmatched junction bases: 16. This CDR3 contains 17 residues. The DNA of the CDR3 is TGTGCCAGTAGTCCCTACACCGCACAGGGGTCCTCCTATGGCTACACCTTC. Translation gives CASSPYTAQGSSYGYTF.

This sequence joins TRBV2 and TRBJ1-4; the match to TRBD1 covers 8 bases. Trimming took 4 bases from V and 0 from J; bases not matched to a gene: 1. There are 15 residues in the CDR3. Germline V gives CDR1 SNHLY, CDR2 FYNNEI. This chain's CDR3 is CASSGGQATNEKLFF. Here the CDR3 DNA reads TGTGCCAGCAGTGGGGGACAGGCAACTAATGAAAAACTGTTTTTT.

The chain has TRBV28 and TRBJ2-5; no firm D call. V was shortened by 5 bases and J by 5 bases, with 12 bases between the two germline ends. The CDR3 runs 13 residues. CDR1 MDHEN and CDR2 SYDVKM come from the germline V gene. CDR3 nucleotide sequence: TGTGCCAGCAGTCCCCCGCCGCAGGAGACCCAGTACTTC. It yields the protein CASSPPPQETQYF.

This chain joins TRBV2 and TRBJ2-7; D gene uncertain. Trimming cost V 8 bases and J 4 bases, with 9 bases left between them. CDR3 length: 11 amino acids. Germline V gives CDR1 SNHLY, CDR2 FYNNEI. This chain's CDR3 is CASRIGYEQYF. CDR3 nucleotide sequence: TGTGCCAGCCGTATAGGGTACGAGCAGTACTTC.

The genes are TRBV11-2 and TRBJ1-1; 10 bases are a match to TRBD1. The V gene's germline CDR1 is SGHAT and CDR2 FQNNGV. V shed 7 bases, J shed 5 bases, and the junction held 7 bases outside the gene matches. This CDR3 has 14 residues. The DNA of the CDR3 is TGTGCCAGCACCCTCCGGGACAGGGGTACTGAAGCTTTCTTT. Its translation is CASTLRDRGTEAFF.

V gene TRBV5-5 combines with J gene TRBJ1-1, with D unclear. V lost 6 bases to trimming and J lost 7 bases, with 16 bases between them. CDR3 length equals 13 residues. CDR1 SGHKS and CDR2 YYEKEE come from the germline V gene (reference sequence). DNA for the CDR3: TGTGCCAGCAATCCCGCGGCAGGAGGTGAAGCTTTCTTT. This encodes CASNPAAGGEAFF.

The chain links TRBV2 to TRBJ1-3, with D maybe TRBD1 (6 bases). The length of the CDR3 is 14 residues. Germline loops: CDR1 SNHLY, CDR2 FYNNEI. V gave up 5 bases and J gave up 3 bases, with 11 bases separating them. The CDR3 region has the DNA TGTGCCAGCAGTAACAGGGCGGGTGGAAACACCATATATTTT. Its protein is CASSNRAGGNTIYF. Looking up the rest from reference TRBV2 and TRBJ1-3 gives the full variable domain: EPEVTQTPSHQVTQMGQEVILRCVPISNHLYFYWYRQILGQKVEFLVSFYNNEISEKSEIFDDQFSVERPDGSNFTLKIRSTKLEDSAMYFCASSNRAGGNTIYFGEGSWLTVV.

The chain combines TRBV4-3 with TRBJ2-3; D gene uncertain. Germline V gene sequence: CDR1 LGHNA, CDR2 YSLEER. The CDR3 is 15 residues long. Trimming left V 0 bases short and J 4 bases short, with 11 bases between. The CDR3 DNA reads as TGCGCCAGCAGCCAAGAGTGGGTAGCCGCAGATACGCAGTATTTT. Translated, it gives CASSQEWVAADTQYF.